This T cell receptor (beta chain) was sequenced in a study of blood T cell repertoires in COVID-19. Study as a whole: Samples of COVID-19 (acute and convalescent) were obtained from the United States, Italy and Spain. PBMCs, B-cell-depleted T cells, or T cells provided the cDNA or gDNA that made up the material.

This clone is a singleton in its sample. As originally analysed: Reference gene primer amplification in the assay estimated nucleated cell counts. The protocol was immunoSEQ multiplex PCR, while the TCRdb copy is restricted to in-frame clones and leaves out a portion. D and trimming come from the DNA, and the V and J calls and clone size come from that table. Here the sample spans 35,000 to 50,000 clones, about nine tenths being singletons. The sample consisted of peripheral blood. The clonotype originates from a man aged 50 or older with active COVID-19.

For the CDR3, the DNA is TGTGCCAGTATCTTGGCAGCGCAAGGGGGTGCAGAAGCTTTCTTT. This sequence encodes CASILAAQGGAEAFF. V usage is TRBV19 and J usage is TRBJ1-1, with D possibly being TRBD1 (6 bases). From germline, CDR1 is LNHDA and CDR2 SQIVND (reference sequence). The CDR3 length is 15 residues. The V and J ends lost 7 bases and 8 bases respectively, with 23 bases between them.